The clone carrying this TCR beta chain was counted many times. Its specificity is unknown. It was from unfractionated whole blood that total RNA was extracted. The CDR3 is made up of 14 amino acids. The V and J ends lost 7 bases and 1 base, in that order; junction bases with no gene match: 4. Looked up from germline, CDR1 is ENHRY and CDR2 is SYGVKD. As the library was built, unique molecular identifiers were attached to individual cDNA molecules. Per the original methods: TCR counts had a median of about 99,000 per sample and spanned about 20,000 to 750,000. In TCRdb, the 5' RACE reads were re-called with MiXCR into one record per CDR3 protein. TCRdb assigned the V and J calls; the authors' analysis was not used. The table lists about 80,000 distinct CDR3 sequences, under 10% of them singletons. The source of the sample is a study of human T cells and chemical hapten exposure. Findings of the study overall: TCRs exceeding a frequency of 1 in 1000 stayed unchanged under DPC sensitization.

This rearrangement joins TRBV10-3 to TRBJ2-3, with 8 bases matching TRBD2. This sequence was found in a male donor in good health. This CDR3 reads CAITLTSGTDTQYF. The CDR3 coding sequence is TGTGCCATCACCTTGACTAGCGGCACAGATACGCAGTATTTT.